The 32 T cell receptor beta chains in this list originate from one sample, sequenced in a study of T cells after yellow fever vaccination. In TCRdb, the 5' RACE reads were re-called with MiXCR into one record per CDR3 protein. This table has under 20,000 distinct CDR3 sequences, around 4% appearing once. The sample in question was PBMCs, either bulk or a sorted T-cell subset (CD4+, CD8+, memory, or dextramer-sorted; not recorded which), obtained 15 days after the yellow fever booster vaccination. Receptor source: a man aged 25-40 years who received the YFV17D yellow fever vaccine.

There are many counts of this clonotype. This sequence joins TRBV7-2 and TRBJ2-3, with D possibly TRBD2 on 6 matching bases. The CDR3 runs 14 residues. V lost 2 bases to trimming and J lost 4 bases, with 10 bases between them. Germline CDR1 and CDR2: SGHTA and FQGNSA. The CDR3 here is CASSLYGDSDTQYF. The CDR3 DNA reads TGTGCCAGCAGCTTATACGGGGACTCAGATACGCAGTATTTT.

This clonotype was recorded at least ten times. In nucleotides, the CDR3 is TGTGCCAGCAGCTTAGGGACGAACTCCTACGAGCAGTACTTC. The encoded protein is CASSLGTNSYEQYF. This chain uses TRBV7-9 with TRBJ2-7; D is unresolved. Germline CDR1 and CDR2: SEHNR and FQNEAQ (reference sequence). V lost 1 base and J lost 0, with 7 bases in between. The CDR3 is 14 residues long.

This clonotype appeared many times. The chain employs TRBV25-1 and TRBJ2-1; 11 bases are a match to TRBD2. The V gene end was trimmed by 4 bases and the J gene end by 6 bases; junction bases not matched to a gene: 8. Germline V gives CDR1 MGHDK, CDR2 SYGVNS. This CDR3 has 16 residues. The CDR3 DNA follows: TGTGCCAGCAGTGCAGCGGGGACTAGCGGATCCAATGAGCAGTTCTTC. This gives the protein CASSAAGTSGSNEQFF.

This clonotype came up many times. The chain links TRBV20-1 to TRBJ2-2; D remains ambiguous. The CDR3 runs to 12 residues. Trimming removed 6 bases at V and 1 base at J, with 6 bases between. Germline V gives CDR1 DFQATT, CDR2 SNEGSKA (reference sequence). The CDR3 bases are TGCAGTGCCCCGAGGAACACCGGGGAGCTGTTTTTT. Translation: CSAPRNTGELFF.

By share of the sample, this clonotype is medium-sized. The chain uses TRBV5-1 and TRBJ2-7, with D perhaps matching TRBD1 or TRBD2 (5 bases each). The CDR3 is 16 residues long. Germline V gene data show CDR1 as SGHRS and CDR2 as YFSETQ. Trimming removed 4 bases from V and 6 bases from J, with 23 bases in between. CDR3 coding DNA: TGCGCCAGCAGCATCCATCCGGGACCTAAAGCGTCCGAGCAGTACTTC. Encoded protein: CASSIHPGPKASEQYF.

In this sample, this clonotype turned up a few times. The chain is built from TRBV5-1 and TRBJ2-7, with a tentative D call TRBD2 (5 bases). Per germline, CDR1 SGHRS and CDR2 YFSETQ. The ends were cut back, 2 bases at V and 5 bases at J, with 11 bases in the middle. The CDR3 is made up of 13 amino acids. CDR3 in DNA: TGCGCCAGCAGCTTTAGGGAGCCGGACGAGCAGTACTTC. As protein: CASSFREPDEQYF.

This clonotype was seen ten or more times. The gene calls are TRBV5-1 and TRBJ2-5; the D is unclear. Germline V gives CDR1 SGHRS, CDR2 YFSETQ. The CDR3 is 16 amino acids. Trimming stripped 5 bases from V and 1 base from J, with 18 bases between. CDR3 nucleotides: TGCGCCAGCAGTTACCGTGGACGGCTGCTCCAAGAGACCCAGTACTTC. Translation: CASSYRGRLLQETQYF.

Relative to its sample, this clonotype is medium-sized (0.01 to 0.1%). The V call is TRBV21-1, the J call TRBJ2-1; whether TRBD1, the table's D call, matches the DNA was not checked. TRBV21-1 is annotated as a pseudogene. The CDR3 runs 13 residues. The CDR3 here is CASSLGGYNEQFF. The CDR3 DNA reads TGTGCCAGCAGCCTCGGGGGCTACAATGAGCAGTTCTTC.

This clonotype was observed many times. V and J are TRBV5-1 and TRBJ1-2; D is unresolved. From germline, CDR1 is SGHRS and CDR2 YFSETQ. This CDR3 is 16 amino acids long. V was clipped by 4 bases and J by 1 base, with 17 bases between them. The chain's CDR3 is CASSLPREAHNYGYTF. Here the CDR3 DNA reads TGCGCCAGCAGCCTACCCCGGGAGGCGCATAACTATGGCTACACCTTC.

There are many counts of this clonotype. One end of the junction fails to match germline, which may point to a read error. The chain combines TRBV7-7 with TRBJ2-4; 13 nucleotides line up with TRBD2. Germline V gene sequence: CDR1 SSHAT, CDR2 FNYEAQ (reference sequence). The CDR3 runs to 17 residues. The CDR3 reads CASSSTSGRAVGNIQYF. CDR3 coding DNA: TGTGCTAGCAGCTCCACTAGCGGGAGGGCCGTCGGGAACATTCAGTACTTC.

This clonotype was seen at least ten times. The chain combines TRBV5-1 with TRBJ1-1, with D perhaps matching TRBD1 (6 bases). V shed 3 bases and J shed 3 bases, with 12 bases lying between them. Germline CDR1 and CDR2: SGHRS and YFSETQ. The CDR3 length is 14 residues. The CDR3 bases are TGCGCCAGCAGCTGGGGCAAGGGGGACACTGAAGCTTTCTTT. The encoded protein is CASSWGKGDTEAFF.

At least ten counts were recorded for this clonotype. The chain couples TRBV6-5 to TRBJ2-2; weak D call: TRBD2 (6 bases). CDR3 size: 15 residues. Germline assignment: CDR1 MNHEY and CDR2 SVGAGI. Trimming removed 10 bases at V and 8 bases at J, with 23 bases between. CDR3 residues: CATLLDGGGAGELFF. CDR3 nucleotide sequence: TGTGCCACCTTACTGGACGGAGGAGGGGCGGGGGAGCTGTTTTTT.

This clonotype was recorded many times. The chain recombines TRBV7-9 with TRBJ1-5, with a possible D match to TRBD1 (5 bases). V lost 7 bases to trimming and J lost 5 bases, with 15 bases between them. The germline CDR1 and CDR2 sequences are SEHNR and FQNEAQ (reference sequence). CDR3 length: 14 amino acids. CDR3 bases: TGTGCCAGCATGGGGGTAGGGACGGATCAGCCCCAGCATTTT. This gives the protein CASMGVGTDQPQHF.

This clonotype was picked up many times. The chain recombines TRBV4-1 with TRBJ2-5, with 7 positions matching TRBD1. This CDR3 is built from 14 residues. V shed 4 bases, J shed 4 bases, and the junction held 6 bases outside the gene matches. The germline V gene encodes CDR1 MGHRA and CDR2 YSYEKL. This CDR3 is CASSLTTGLETQYF. The DNA for the CDR3 is TGCGCCAGCAGCCTTACGACAGGGTTAGAGACCCAGTACTTC.

At least ten counts were recorded for this clonotype. The chain joins TRBV5-4 to TRBJ1-2; TRBD1 might be the D (5 bases). The CDR3 is 16 amino acids. The germline V gene encodes CDR1 SGHNT and CDR2 YYREEE (reference sequence). Trimming removed 2 bases from V and 1 base from J, with 15 bases in between. The CDR3 loop is CASSFVFPRGNYGYTF. CDR3 nucleotide sequence: TGTGCCAGCAGCTTCGTCTTTCCGAGGGGTAACTATGGCTACACCTTC.

This clonotype was recorded many times. The chain combines TRBV19 with TRBJ1-1; D is perhaps TRBD1 (5 bases). The CDR3 loop spans 16 amino acids. V lost 7 bases, J lost 5 bases, and 23 bases lay in between. Germline CDR1 reads LNHDA; CDR2 reads SQIVND (reference sequence). The CDR3 region is CASKRSGAGRRTEAFF. Written as DNA, the CDR3 is TGTGCCAGTAAGCGCTCCGGGGCGGGACGTCGGACTGAAGCTTTCTTT.

This clonotype is termed medium-sized (0.01 to 0.1%). The rearrangement links TRBV19 to TRBJ2-5; D possibly corresponds to TRBD2 (6 bases). The CDR3 is 11 residues long. Trimming stripped 9 bases from V and 4 bases from J, with 9 bases between. CDR1 and CDR2 from the germline V gene are LNHDA and SQIVND (reference sequence). CDR3 bases: TGTGCCAGCAGGAGGGCAGAGACCCAGTACTTC. Translating gives CASRRAETQYF.

This clonotype was observed many times. The rearrangement uses TRBV18 and TRBJ2-5; 7 nucleotides align to TRBD1. Per germline, CDR1 KGHSH and CDR2 LQKENI. The CDR3 is made up of 14 amino acids. V was clipped by 5 bases and J by 4 bases; unmatched bases: 7. The CDR3 loop reads CASSTTDRAETQYF. In DNA form, the CDR3 reads TGTGCCAGCTCAACTACCGACAGGGCAGAGACCCAGTACTTC. The whole variable domain, remainder taken from reference TRBV18 and TRBJ2-5, is NAGVMQNPRHLVRRRGQEARLRCSPMKGHSHVYWYRQLPEEGLKFMVYLQKENIIDESGMPKERFSAEFPKEGPSILRIQQVVRGDSAAYFCASSTTDRAETQYFGPGTRLLVL.

This clonotype was recorded at least ten times. CDR3 protein: CASSASGIGGELFF. The CDR3 region has the DNA TGCGCCAGCAGCGCTAGCGGGATTGGCGGGGAGCTGTTTTTT. V usage is TRBV5-1 and J usage is TRBJ2-2; TRBD2 matches at 9 bases. Germline loops: CDR1 SGHRS, CDR2 YFSETQ. The CDR3 length is 14 residues. With 4 bases clipped from V and 7 bases from J, the junction kept 5 bases outside the gene matches. The variable domain in full, with the rest retrieved from reference TRBV5-1 and TRBJ2-2, is KAGVTQTPRYLIKTRGQQVTLSCSPISGHRSVSWYQQTPGQGLQFLFEYFSETQRNKGNFPGRFSGRQFSNSRSEMNVSTLELGDSALYLCASSASGIGGELFFGEGSRLTVL.

This clonotype showed up many times. The chain joins TRBV7-3 to TRBJ2-3, with 12 bases lining up with TRBD2. The J segment lost 5 bases and the V segment lost 4 bases, leaving 13 bases of the junction unmatched. The CDR3 has 18 amino acids. Germline CDR1 reads SGHTA; CDR2 reads FQGTGA. CDR3 nucleotides: TGTGCCAGCAGCTCACGGGGGAGACTAGCGGGGGCCCTAGATACGCAGTATTTT. This gives the protein CASSSRGRLAGALDTQYF.

This clonotype was recorded at least ten times. V usage is TRBV25-1 and J usage is TRBJ2-5, with D tentatively TRBD2 (6 bases). The CDR3 spans 16 residues. CDR1 and CDR2 from the germline V gene are MGHDK and SYGVNS. Between the trimmed V and J ends, which lost 5 bases and 2 bases, there was a span of 18 bases. CDR3 sequence: CASSPHLTAGQETQYF. DNA of the CDR3: TGTGCCAGCAGTCCCCACCTGACAGCGGGTCAAGAGACCCAGTACTTC.

This clonotype was recorded many times. The chain recombines TRBV15 with TRBJ1-4; D remains unclear. This CDR3 region has 16 residues. CDR1 is LNHNV and CDR2 is YYDKDF in the germline V gene (reference sequence). V dropped 0 bases and J dropped 5 bases, with 13 bases sitting between them. CDR3: CATSREVLMSNEKLFF. DNA of the CDR3: TGTGCCACCAGCAGAGAGGTTCTGATGTCGAATGAAAAACTGTTTTTT.

In this sample, this clonotype turned up many times. The genes are TRBV7-6 and TRBJ2-7, with TRBD1 matching 7 bases. CDR1 is SGHVS, CDR2 FNYEAQ, per germline. V shed 1 base and J 4 bases; nucleotides not matched to a gene: 7. The CDR3 contains 15 residues. The CDR3 nucleotides read TGTGCCAGCAGCTTAGACCGGGGACAGACATACGAGCAGTACTTC. Encoded protein: CASSLDRGQTYEQYF.

This clonotype is medium-sized in the sample. The chain links TRBV12-3 or TRBV12-4 to TRBJ2-5; unclear D gene. V lost 2 bases and J lost 3, with 7 bases in between. The CDR3 is made up of 13 amino acids. The CDR3 sequence is CASSLYSEETQYF. The CDR3 bases are TGTGCCAGCAGTTTATACAGCGAAGAGACCCAGTACTTC.

This clonotype was recorded many times. This chain uses TRBV20-1 with TRBJ2-2, with 9 bases aligning to TRBD2. Germline lookup yields CDR1 DFQATT and CDR2 SNEGSKA (reference sequence). The CDR3 runs 19 residues. V lost 0 bases and J lost 3; bases outside the gene matches: 14. The CDR3 spells CSARDRFGTSKGDTGELFF. The CDR3 DNA reads as TGCAGTGCTAGAGATAGGTTTGGGACTAGCAAAGGGGACACCGGGGAGCTGTTTTTT.

The sample holds many counts of this clonotype. V is TRBV6-2 or TRBV6-3 and J is TRBJ2-1, with 11 bases fitting TRBD2. V lost 6 bases to trimming and J lost 10 bases; unmatched junction nucleotides: 8. This CDR3 is built from 14 residues. Germline assignment: CDR1 MNHEY and CDR2 SVGEGT. The CDR3 DNA reads TGTGCCAGCAGCCGACTAGCGGGAACCCGCGAGCAGTTCTTC. Protein sequence: CASSRLAGTREQFF.

By sample share, this clonotype is medium-sized (0.01 to 0.1%). Here the CDR3 DNA reads TGTGCCAGCAGTGTTTCTCGGGGGTCGGGACTAGGAGTAGATACGCAGTATTTT. Translated, it gives CASSVSRGSGLGVDTQYF. This chain links TRBV2 with TRBJ2-3; TRBD2 agrees at 8 bases. V lost 4 bases and J lost 5; bases outside the gene matches: 17. The CDR3 contains 18 residues. CDR1 SNHLY and CDR2 FYNNEI come from the germline V gene.

This clonotype was counted ten times or more. The chain combines TRBV5-1 with TRBJ2-3; D gene ambiguous. Looked up from germline, CDR1 is SGHRS and CDR2 is YFSETQ. The CDR3 is made up of 13 amino acids. V lost 1 base and J lost 11, with 14 bases in between. The DNA of the CDR3 is TGCGCCAGCAGCTTGAGCGCTGAAGGTGGGCAGTATTTT. This encodes CASSLSAEGGQYF.

This clonotype was counted ten times or more. The V call is TRBV30, the J call TRBJ2-5; D call uncertain. The CDR3 runs to 11 residues. V lost 0 bases, J lost 4 bases, and 3 bases lay in between. Germline V gene data show CDR1 as GTSNPN and CDR2 as SVGIG (reference sequence). The CDR3 sequence: CAWSVRETQYF. Written as DNA, the CDR3 is TGTGCCTGGAGTGTACGAGAGACCCAGTACTTC.

This clonotype was detected many times. Written as DNA, the CDR3 is TGTGCCAGCACCCGAAGGGCATCGAGGGCCGGAGGTAACAATGAGCAGTTCTTC. Translated: CASTRRASRAGGNNEQFF. The chain carries TRBV6-5 and TRBJ2-1, with D possibly matching TRBD2 (5 bases). Per germline, CDR1 MNHEY and CDR2 SVGAGI. This CDR3 contains 18 residues. Trimming left V 7 bases short and J 5 bases short, with 27 bases between.

This clonotype was observed many times. The chain carries TRBV12-3 or TRBV12-4 and TRBJ2-1; D could derive from TRBD1 or TRBD2 (5 bases each). The V and J ends lost 4 bases and 10 bases respectively, with 17 bases between them. CDR3 length: 14 amino acids. CDR3 sequence: CASSSGTLSGEQFF. In nucleotides, the CDR3 is TGTGCCAGCAGTTCCGGGACCCTATCCGGGGAGCAGTTCTTC.

This clonotype was recorded many times. The chain is built from TRBV7-9 and TRBJ1-1; D is ambiguous. V gave up 7 bases and J gave up 4 bases, with 7 bases separating them. The CDR3 sequence is 11 residues long. Germline lookup yields CDR1 SEHNR and CDR2 FQNEAQ (reference sequence). Here the CDR3 reads CASTILTEAFF. The CDR3 coding sequence is TGTGCCAGCACCATCCTCACTGAAGCTTTCTTT.